This entry concerns a single T cell receptor beta chain. Its antigen remains unknown. The data derive from a study of cytomegalovirus exposure and HLA in healthy donors. General observations from the study: Sequencing likely generated an artifact that appeared as a cluster of highly shared sequence variants. CMV serostatus was the only recorded immune exposure for donors.

Primers: 60 Vbeta forward and 13 Jbeta reverse. TCRdb's copy holds only in-frame clones and misses some; the assay was immunoSEQ multiplex PCR. The sample yields 81,000 or so clones, 77% seen once. V lost 6 bases, J lost 0 bases, and 18 bases lay in between. The CDR3 covers 17 residues. The germline V gene has CDR1 KGHSH and CDR2 LQKENI. The material sequenced was PBMCs. The J gene is TRBJ1-3, the V gene TRBV18, with D possibly TRBD1 on 6 matching bases. This clonotype originated in a man between 45 and 60 years old in good health and CMV-seropositive. In nucleotides, the CDR3 is TGTGCCAGCTCTTCGACAGGACCTTACGACTCTGGAAACACCATATATTTT. This codes for CASSSTGPYDSGNTIYF.